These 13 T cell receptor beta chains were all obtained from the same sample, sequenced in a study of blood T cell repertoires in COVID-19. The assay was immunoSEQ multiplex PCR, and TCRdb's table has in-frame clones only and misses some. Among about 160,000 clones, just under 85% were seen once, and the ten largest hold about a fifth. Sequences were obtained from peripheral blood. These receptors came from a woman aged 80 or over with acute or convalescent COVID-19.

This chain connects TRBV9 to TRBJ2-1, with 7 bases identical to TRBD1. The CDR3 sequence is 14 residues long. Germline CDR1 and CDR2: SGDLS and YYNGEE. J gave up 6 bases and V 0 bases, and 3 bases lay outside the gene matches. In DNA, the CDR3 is TGTGCCAGCAGCGTAGGAGGGGGCCTCAATGAGCAGTTCTTC. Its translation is CASSVGGGLNEQFF. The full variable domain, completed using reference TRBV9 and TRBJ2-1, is DSGVTQTPKHLITATGQRVTLRCSPRSGDLSVYWYQQSLDQGLQFLIQYYNGEERAKGNILERFSAQQFPDLHSELNLSSLELGDSALYFCASSVGGGLNEQFFGPGTRLTVL.

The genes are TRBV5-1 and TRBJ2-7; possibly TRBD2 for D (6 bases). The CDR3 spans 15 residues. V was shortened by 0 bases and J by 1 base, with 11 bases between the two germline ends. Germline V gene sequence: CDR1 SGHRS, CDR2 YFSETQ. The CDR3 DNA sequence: TGCGCCAGCAGCTTGGCGGGGGACTTTTCCTACGAGCAGTACTTC. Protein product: CASSLAGDFSYEQYF.

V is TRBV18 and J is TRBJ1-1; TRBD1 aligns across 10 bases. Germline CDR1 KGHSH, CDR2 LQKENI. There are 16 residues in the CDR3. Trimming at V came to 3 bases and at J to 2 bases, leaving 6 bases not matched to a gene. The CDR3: CASSPRDRGSNTEAFF. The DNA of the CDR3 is TGTGCCAGCTCACCTCGGGACAGGGGATCCAACACTGAAGCTTTCTTT.

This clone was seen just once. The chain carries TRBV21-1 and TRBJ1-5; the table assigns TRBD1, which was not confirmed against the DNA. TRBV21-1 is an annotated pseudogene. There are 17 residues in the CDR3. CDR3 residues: CASRLGQAHLYHQPQHF. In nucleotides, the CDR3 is TGTGCCAGCAGGCTGGGACAGGCCCATCTTTACCATCAGCCCCAGCATTTT.

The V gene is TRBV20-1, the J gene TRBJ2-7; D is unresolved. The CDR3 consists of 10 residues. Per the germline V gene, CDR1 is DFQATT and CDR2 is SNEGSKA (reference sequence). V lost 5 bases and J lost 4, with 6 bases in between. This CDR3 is CSAGRYEQYF. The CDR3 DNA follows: TGCAGTGCTGGGCGTTACGAGCAGTACTTC.

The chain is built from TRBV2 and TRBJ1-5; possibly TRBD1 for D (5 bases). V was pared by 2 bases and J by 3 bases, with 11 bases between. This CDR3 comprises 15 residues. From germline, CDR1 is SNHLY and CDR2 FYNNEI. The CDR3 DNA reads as TGTGCCAGCAGTGAACTGGCGGGGGACAATCAGCCCCAGCATTTT. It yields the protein CASSELAGDNQPQHF. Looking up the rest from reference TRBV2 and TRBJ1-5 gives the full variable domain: EPEVTQTPSHQVTQMGQEVILRCVPISNHLYFYWYRQILGQKVEFLVSFYNNEISEKSEIFDDQFSVERPDGSNFTLKIRSTKLEDSAMYFCASSELAGDNQPQHFGDGTRLSIL.

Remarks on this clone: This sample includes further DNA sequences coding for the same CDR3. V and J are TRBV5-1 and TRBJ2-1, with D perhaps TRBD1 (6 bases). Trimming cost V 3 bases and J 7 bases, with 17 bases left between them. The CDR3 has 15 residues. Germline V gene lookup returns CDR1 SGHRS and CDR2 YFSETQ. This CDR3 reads CASSSGGETRNEQFF. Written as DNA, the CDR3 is TGCGCCAGCAGCTCTGGGGGCGAGACCCGGAATGAGCAGTTCTTC.

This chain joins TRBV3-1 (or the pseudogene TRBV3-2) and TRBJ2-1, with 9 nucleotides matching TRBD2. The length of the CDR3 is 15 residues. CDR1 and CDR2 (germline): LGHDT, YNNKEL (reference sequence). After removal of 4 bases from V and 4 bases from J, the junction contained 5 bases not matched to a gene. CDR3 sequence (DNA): TGTGCCAGCAGCCCCGGACTAGCGACTTACAATGAGCAGTTCTTC. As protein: CASSPGLATYNEQFF.

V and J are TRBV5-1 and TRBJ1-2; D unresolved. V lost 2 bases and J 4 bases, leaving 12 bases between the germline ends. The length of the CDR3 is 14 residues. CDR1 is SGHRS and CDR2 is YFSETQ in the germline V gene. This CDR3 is CASSFSSSGYGYTF. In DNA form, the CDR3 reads TGCGCCAGCAGCTTCTCATCCTCGGGCTATGGCTACACCTTC. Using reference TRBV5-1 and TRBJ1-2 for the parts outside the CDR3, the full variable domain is KAGVTQTPRYLIKTRGQQVTLSCSPISGHRSVSWYQQTPGQGLQFLFEYFSETQRNKGNFPGRFSGRQFSNSRSEMNVSTLELGDSALYLCASSFSSSGYGYTFGSGTRLTVV.

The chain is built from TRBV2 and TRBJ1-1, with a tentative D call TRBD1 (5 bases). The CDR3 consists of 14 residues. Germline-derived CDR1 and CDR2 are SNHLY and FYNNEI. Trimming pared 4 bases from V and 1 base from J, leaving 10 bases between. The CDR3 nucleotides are TGTGCCAGCAGTGGGGGACTGCCGAACACTGAAGCTTTCTTT. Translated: CASSGGLPNTEAFF.

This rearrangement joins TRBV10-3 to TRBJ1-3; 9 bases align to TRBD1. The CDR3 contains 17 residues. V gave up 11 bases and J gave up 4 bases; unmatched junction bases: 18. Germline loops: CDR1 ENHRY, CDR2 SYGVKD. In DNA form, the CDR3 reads TGTGCCCCCGTGGGGGACAGGGAGTTTATAAGAGGAAACACCATATATTTT. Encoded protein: CAPVGDREFIRGNTIYF.

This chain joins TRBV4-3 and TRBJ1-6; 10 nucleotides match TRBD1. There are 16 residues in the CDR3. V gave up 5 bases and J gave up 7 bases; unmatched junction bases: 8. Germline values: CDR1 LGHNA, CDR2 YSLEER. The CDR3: CASSRQGAFRNSPLHF. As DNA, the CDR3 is TGCGCCAGCAGCAGACAGGGGGCGTTTCGAAATTCACCCCTCCACTTT.

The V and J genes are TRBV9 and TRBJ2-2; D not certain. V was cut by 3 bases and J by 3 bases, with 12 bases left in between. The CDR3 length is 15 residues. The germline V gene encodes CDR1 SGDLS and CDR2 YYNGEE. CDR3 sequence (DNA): TGTGCCAGCAGCGCCCCCGACACTTACACCGGGGAGCTGTTTTTT. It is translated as CASSAPDTYTGELFF.